This TCR beta chain was identified during a study of CXCR3-negative and CXCR3-positive naive CD8 T cells. Regarding the study as a whole: TRB CDR3s of CXCR3-positive naive cells were more hydrophobic than those of CXCR3-negative naive cells. Memory cells showed distinct TRBV-TRBJ patterns, while the two naive subsets matched.

Germline V lookup: CDR1 SGHKS, CDR2 YYEKEE (reference sequence). This CDR3 has 15 residues. 5' RACE that incorporated UMI labels was used to prepare the TRB cDNA libraries. For each CDR3 protein, TCRdb gives one entry from its re-call of the 5' RACE reads, without DNA. The sample table includes around 88,000 distinct CDR3 sequences. With regard to this clonotype: Its antigen is not known.

The source is a human donor in good health. Some clones in this sample may be carry-over from other donors' samples. This rearrangement joins TRBV5-5 to TRBJ2-2; TCRdb gives TRBD1 as the D gene, but with no DNA this cannot be confirmed. Sequenced: naive CXCR3+ CD8+ T cells from blood. Subset indicated: CD45RO-CCR7+CD27+CD95- naive CD8+ T cells expressing CXCR3 (TNR3+). The CDR3 loop reads CASSFRTGSTGELFF.